This is a list of T cell receptor beta chains from one sample in a study of cytomegalovirus exposure and HLA in healthy donors. Generated by immunoSEQ multiplex PCR, the TCRdb table keeps only in-frame clones and is missing some. Seen here are about 140,000 clones, 80% observed once, and the top ten hold 4.5%. The sequenced sample was PBMCs. These receptors were collected from a middle-aged man in good health and CMV-seronegative. Both conserved end residues are part of each CDR3. The D gene is left open where the match is weak. Part of the rows lack a size; the others show once, few, many or a class for expanded clones.

TRBV25-1	-	-	TRBJ2-4	CASSDPAEAKNIQYF	TGTGCCAGCAGTGACCCGGCGGAGGCCAAAAACATTCAGTACTTC
TRBV4-3	-	-	TRBJ1-1	CASSQEVGRLNTEAFF	TGCGCCAGCAGCCAAGAAGTTGGCAGGCTGAACACTGAAGCTTTCTTT
TRBV5-1	-	TRBD2	TRBJ2-7	CASSSLGGTGFYEQYF	TGCGCCAGCAGCTCCCTGGGAGGGACGGGGTTTTACGAGCAGTACTTC
TRBV7-3	-	TRBD2	TRBJ2-1	CASSSPWGGNEQFF	TGTGCCAGCAGCTCGCCGTGGGGGGGTAATGAGCAGTTCTTC
TRBV7-8	-	TRBD2	TRBJ2-3	CASSRTSGGARPSSTDTQYF	TGTGCCAGCAGCCGGACTAGCGGGGGGGCAAGGCCCTCGAGCACAGATACGCAGTATTTT
TRBV14	-	TRBD1	TRBJ2-7	CASSQDLWTGESYEQYF	TGTGCCAGCAGCCAAGATTTATGGACAGGGGAAAGCTACGAGCAGTACTTC
TRBV7-9	-	TRBD1	TRBJ1-5	CASSLGLVTGKGQPQHF	TGTGCCAGCAGCTTAGGTTTGGTGACAGGGAAAGGACAGCCCCAGCATTTT
TRBV5-4	-	-	TRBJ1-1	CASSLGGGLTEAFF	TGTGCCAGCAGCTTGGGGGGAGGGCTGACTGAAGCTTTCTTT
TRBV7-9	-	TRBD1	TRBJ1-2	CASSLEGQGYGYTF	TGTGCCAGCAGCTTAGAGGGACAGGGCTATGGCTACACCTTC
TRBV7-2	-	TRBD2	TRBJ2-2	CASSPAGGWTGELFF	TGTGCCAGCAGCCCAGCGGGGGGTTGGACCGGGGAGCTGTTTTTT
TRBV7-3	-	TRBD2	TRBJ2-1	CASSSTGTTYNEQFF	TGTGCCAGCAGCTCCACCGGGACTACCTACAATGAGCAGTTCTTC
TRBV10-1	-	-	TRBJ2-7	CASSERPGNEQYF	TGCGCCAGCAGTGAAAGACCGGGAAACGAGCAGTACTTC
TRBV11-2	-	-	TRBJ1-1	CASSDFYTEAFF	TGTGCCAGCAGCGACTTCTACACTGAAGCTTTCTTT
TRBV19	-	TRBD1	TRBJ1-2	CASSAGQGRRIDYGYTF	TGTGCCAGTAGTGCGGGACAGGGTCGGAGAATAGACTATGGCTACACCTTC
TRBV27	-	TRBD2	TRBJ2-1	CASSLIGGAGNEQFF	TGTGCCAGCAGTTTGATCGGGGGGGCCGGGAATGAGCAGTTCTTC
TRBV6-5	few	-	TRBJ2-1	CASSPRGGGDEQFF	TGTGCCAGCAGTCCCCGTGGGGGGGGCGATGAGCAGTTCTTC
TRBV9	-	TRBD1	TRBJ1-5	CASSIQGGNQPQHF	TGTGCCAGCAGCATACAGGGGGGCAATCAGCCCCAGCATTTT
TRBV9	-	-	TRBJ2-7	CASSYEPNPYEQYF	TGTGCCAGCAGCTACGAGCCTAATCCCTACGAGCAGTACTTC
TRBV10-1	-	-	TRBJ1-1	CASSESTVRNTEAFF	TGCGCCAGCAGTGAGTCAACAGTCCGAAACACTGAAGCTTTCTTT
TRBV9	-	-	TRBJ1-6	CASSGQGNSPLHF	TGTGCCAGCAGCGGTCAGGGGAATTCACCCCTCCACTTT
TRBV2	few	-	TRBJ1-4	CASSEGALNEKLFF	TGTGCCAGCAGTGAGGGGGCCCTGAATGAAAAACTGTTTTTT
TRBV7-6	-	-	TRBJ1-4	CASSSGQGINEKLFF	TGTGCCAGCAGCTCGGGCCAGGGGATCAATGAAAAACTGTTTTTT
TRBV9	-	TRBD1	TRBJ2-7	CASSVGQGGYEQYF	TGTGCCAGCAGCGTAGGACAGGGGGGGTACGAGCAGTACTTC
TRBV10-2	-	TRBD1	TRBJ1-5	CASCIGQGGNQPQHF	TGCGCCAGCTGTATCGGACAGGGTGGCAATCAGCCCCAGCATTTT
TRBV11-3	-	-	TRBJ1-6	CASRKTAHLFYNSPLHF	TGTGCCAGCAGGAAGACAGCCCACCTTTTTTATAATTCACCCCTCCACTTT
TRBV5-1	-	-	TRBJ1-6	CASSPGDSPLHF	TGCGCCAGCAGCCCGGGGGATTCCCCCCTCCACTTT
TRBV5-5	few	-	TRBJ2-7	CASSLSTGNLGEQYF	TGTGCCAGCAGCTTGTCGACAGGAAATCTCGGCGAGCAGTACTTC
TRBV2	-	TRBD1	TRBJ2-5	CASSRGGRDETQYF	TGTGCCAGCAGTAGAGGGGGCAGGGATGAGACCCAGTACTTC
TRBV5-1	-	TRBD1	TRBJ2-7	CASSPGTGGSYEQYF	TGCGCCAGCAGCCCAGGGACAGGGGGTAGTTACGAGCAGTACTTC
TRBV25-1	-	-	TRBJ2-7	CASSLGYEQYF	TGTGCCAGCAGTCTCGGGTACGAGCAGTACTTC
TRBV7-7	once	-	TRBJ2-5	CASSPRGAQGTQYF	TGTGCCAGCAGCCCACGAGGTGCTCAGGGGACCCAGTACTTC
TRBV5-4	-	TRBD2	TRBJ2-5	CASSPKAGQETQYF	TGTGCCAGCAGCCCTAAAGCGGGGCAAGAGACCCAGTACTTC
TRBV6-5	few	-	TRBJ2-2	CASTPSVTTGELFF	TGTGCCAGCACGCCCAGCGTTACCACCGGGGAGCTGTTTTTT
TRBV6-6	-	TRBD1	TRBJ1-5	CASSPSLQGSVQPQHF	TGTGCCAGTTCCCCTAGCCTACAGGGGTCCGTTCAGCCCCAGCATTTT
TRBV11-2	-	TRBD2	TRBJ2-2	CASSLGLAGGIVLAGELFF	TGTGCCAGCAGCTTAGGACTAGCGGGGGGAATTGTGCTGGCCGGGGAGCTGTTTTTT
TRBV5-1	-	-	TRBJ1-5	CASSLTGKSNQPQHF	TGCGCCAGCAGCTTGACGGGGAAGAGCAATCAGCCCCAGCATTTT
TRBV28	-	-	TRBJ2-4	CAATGGTSTAKNIQYF	TGTGCCGCGACTGGGGGTACTAGCACAGCCAAAAACATTCAGTACTTC
TRBV28	-	TRBD1	TRBJ2-7	CASSLRYRGYEQYF	TGTGCCAGCAGTTTGAGATACAGGGGTTACGAGCAGTACTTC
TRBV11-1	few	TRBD1	TRBJ2-2	CASSLVAGGTGELFF	TGTGCCAGCAGCTTGGTGGCAGGGGGTACCGGGGAGCTGTTTTTT
TRBV18	-	-	TRBJ1-6	CAGSPGENSPLHF	TGTGCCGGCTCACCCGGTGAAAATTCACCCCTCCACTTT
TRBV7-2	-	-	TRBJ2-5	CASSPTGETQYF	TGTGCCAGCAGCCCCACGGGAGAGACCCAGTACTTC
TRBV10-1	-	-	TRBJ1-2	CASSEGENYGYTF	TGCGCCAGCAGTGAGGGGGAGAACTATGGCTACACCTTC
TRBV30	few	TRBD2	TRBJ2-7	CAWTPGRGLTYEQYF	TGTGCCTGGACTCCCGGGAGGGGTCTTACGTACGAGCAGTACTTC
TRBV23-1	-	-	TRBJ1-1	CASSQSHQGRNTEAFF	TGCGCCAGCAGTCAATCGCACCAGGGTAGGAACACTGAAGCTTTCTTT
TRBV5-1	once	-	TRBJ1-2	CASSLWGEGANYGYTF	TGCGCCAGCAGCTTGTGGGGGGAGGGAGCTAACTATGGCTACACCTTC
TRBV5-8	-	-	TRBJ2-1	CASSPQVF	TGTGCCAGCAGCCCGCAGGTCTTC
TRBV29-1	-	TRBD1	TRBJ2-6	CSATQGAGANVLTF	TGCAGCGCGACTCAGGGGGCTGGGGCCAACGTCCTGACTTTC
TRBV5-1	-	-	TRBJ2-3	CASRSDSVTDTQYF	TGCGCCAGCAGATCGGACAGTGTCACAGATACGCAGTATTTT
TRBV7-3	-	TRBD1	TRBJ2-1	CASSLDRSSYNEQFF	TGTGCCAGCAGCTTGGACAGGAGCTCCTACAATGAGCAGTTCTTC
TRBV14	-	-	TRBJ1-1	CASSPTLGGGGTEAFF	TGTGCCAGCAGCCCAACCCTCGGGGGTGGCGGCACTGAAGCTTTCTTT
TRBV28	-	-	TRBJ1-6	CASSGALLGANSPLHF	TGTGCCAGCAGTGGGGCTCTTTTGGGGGCGAATTCACCCCTCCACTTT
TRBV4-3	-	-	TRBJ1-2	CASSQDPTYLEYGYTF	TGCGCCAGCAGCCAAGATCCTACGTATTTAGAGTATGGCTACACCTTC
TRBV6-4	-	-	TRBJ2-1	CASSDRYNEQFF	TGTGCCAGCAGTGATCGCTACAATGAGCAGTTCTTC
TRBV19	-	TRBD1	TRBJ1-1	CASSSRDRTVPNSEAFF	TGTGCCAGTAGTAGCCGGGACAGGACAGTTCCAAACTCTGAAGCTTTCTTT
TRBV25-1	-	-	TRBJ2-3	CASSFRGASTDTQYF	TGTGCCAGCAGTTTCAGGGGGGCAAGCACAGATACGCAGTATTTT
TRBV6-5	-	-	TRBJ2-3	CASPSVGGTQYF	TGTGCCAGTCCCTCCGTAGGAGGTACGCAGTATTTT
TRBV5-6	-	TRBD1	TRBJ1-2	CASSLYDRVDYGYTF	TGTGCCAGCAGCTTGTACGACAGGGTGGACTATGGCTACACCTTC
TRBV5-6	-	-	TRBJ2-1	CASSRPSGYNEQFF	TGTGCCAGCAGCCGTCCCAGCGGATACAATGAGCAGTTCTTC
TRBV13	once	TRBD1	TRBJ2-5	CASSPRDRGETQYF	TGTGCCAGCAGCCCCCGGGACAGGGGAGAGACCCAGTACTTC